Below are 8 T cell receptor beta chains sequenced from a single sample in a study of spatial heterogeneity in lung cancer. Findings and limits, study-wide: Tumors with more nonsynonymous mutations had more expanded intratumoral alpha and beta TCRs.

One entry per CDR3 protein results from TCRdb running MiXCR on the 5' RACE reads. This sample has some 8,700 distinct CDR3 sequences; under 15% occur once, and the top ten carry approximately 11%. Time point: sample taken at primary tumor resection. No antigen has been assigned to these receptors. The sequences come from lung tumor tissue, collected at surgery. The receptors come from a male donor with early-stage non-small cell lung cancer.

This clonotype was recorded at least ten times. With the library built for alpha chains, this beta chain is off target and its frequency is not meaningful. The V and J genes are TRBV30 and TRBJ1-2; 7 nucleotides match TRBD1. The CDR3 covers 13 residues. J gave up 6 bases and V 2 bases, and 6 bases lay outside the gene matches. Germline CDR1 is GTSNPN and CDR2 is SVGIG (reference sequence). CDR3 region: CAWSLSRGDGYTF. Written as DNA, the CDR3 is TGTGCCTGGAGTCTCAGCAGGGGGGATGGCTACACCTTC.

This clonotype was seen only once. This beta chain is off target for a library built for alpha chains, so its abundance means little. This chain uses TRBV12-3 or TRBV12-4 with TRBJ2-1; 10 nucleotides line up with TRBD2. The CDR3 has 14 residues. J gave up 4 bases and V 6 bases, and 3 bases lay outside the gene matches. The CDR3 nucleotides read TGTGCCAGCAGGTGGGGACTAGCGTACAATGAGCAGTTCTTC. Protein: CASRWGLAYNEQFF.

This clonotype was observed many times. This beta chain slipped into a library made for alpha chains as a stray read, so its size is not meaningful. In DNA, the CDR3 is TGTGCCAGCAGCTTGAATCGAGAGACCCAGTACTTC. This sequence encodes CASSLNRETQYF. The chain recombines TRBV7-2 with TRBJ2-5, with no clear D. Looked up from germline, CDR1 is SGHTA and CDR2 is FQGNSA. V was clipped by 3 bases and J by 4 bases, with 6 bases between them. CDR3 length equals 12 residues. Drawing the rest from reference TRBV7-2 and TRBJ2-5, the complete variable domain is GAGVSQSPSNKVTEKGKDVELRCDPISGHTALYWYRQSLGQGLEFLIYFQGNSAPDKSGLPSDRFSAERTGGSVSTLTIQRTQQEDSAVYLCASSLNRETQYFGPGTRLLVL.

Details on this clonotype: Because this beta chain is a stray read in a library intended to capture alpha chains, its abundance should not be given much weight. The V and J genes are TRBV28 and TRBJ2-7; possibly TRBD1 for D (5 bases). The CDR3 is made up of 11 amino acids. Trimming stripped 4 bases from V and 5 bases from J, with 6 bases between. The V gene's germline CDR1 is MDHEN and CDR2 SYDVKM. CDR3 in DNA: TGTGCCAGCAGTTCCAGGGACGAGCAGTACTTC. Translated, it gives CASSSRDEQYF.

Ten or more counts support this clonotype. The size of this beta chain means little, since it is a stray read in a library made for alpha chains. This chain uses TRBV5-1 with TRBJ2-2; weak D call: TRBD1 (6 bases). The ends were cut back, 2 bases at V and 1 base at J, with 6 bases in the middle. The CDR3 covers 14 residues. The germline CDR1 and CDR2 sequences are SGHRS and YFSETQ. The CDR3 is CASSLGGNTGELFF. CDR3 bases: TGCGCCAGCAGCTTAGGGGGGAACACCGGGGAGCTGTTTTTT.

This clonotype was counted at least ten times. The library was designed around alpha chains, so this beta chain is a stray read whose abundance carries little weight. The chain recombines TRBV20-1 with TRBJ1-4, with 10 positions matching TRBD1. CDR3 length: 13 residues. V lost 6 bases, J lost 8 bases, and 6 bases stayed unmatched. Germline loops: CDR1 DFQATT, CDR2 SNEGSKA (reference sequence). CDR3 nucleotides: TGCAGTGCCAAGACAGGGGGCAACGAAAAACTGTTTTTT. This translates into CSAKTGGNEKLFF.

This clonotype was observed a few times. This beta chain is an unintended read in a library built for alpha chains; its size means little. This chain links TRBV29-1 with TRBJ2-3; TRBD2 might be the D (6 bases). The V gene's germline CDR1 is SQVTM and CDR2 ANQGSEA. CDR3 length equals 15 residues. The V and J ends lost 1 base and 3 bases respectively, with 14 bases between them. The CDR3 nucleotides are TGCAGCGTTGAAGTGGGGGGTCTATGGACAGATACGCAGTATTTT. Its translation: CSVEVGGLWTDTQYF.

This clonotype is classed as medium-sized. The library was built for alpha chains, so this beta chain is an off-target read and its size means little. This chain joins TRBV19 and TRBJ2-5; TRBD2 matches at 12 bases. The CDR3 covers 15 residues. The junction had 5 bases not matched to a gene; V was cut back by 4 bases and J by 5 bases. Per the germline V gene, CDR1 is LNHDA and CDR2 is SQIVND (reference sequence). The CDR3 is CASSNRLAGVETQYF. CDR3 sequence (DNA): TGTGCCAGTAGTAACCGACTAGCGGGAGTCGAGACCCAGTACTTC.